This T cell receptor beta chain comes out of a study of shared clonotypes between healthy human individuals (dated by TCRdb to between 2020 and 2021). Describing the broader study: The cohort included three men and a couple of women between 18 and 49 years of age. Per donor, three plates each were used for CD4 naive and CD4 memory, two for CD8 naive, and one for CD8 memory. Blood TCR repertoires of five healthy adults were deeply sequenced to estimate repertoire size and the extent of clonotype sharing between individuals. Different laboratories and diverse techniques were used to prepare libraries and sequence TCR repertoires, to increase sequencing depth and limit assay-specific biases. Leukapheresis yielded between about 0.85 and 10 billion PBMCs per donor. General study outcomes and caveats: Because the study included only a small number of donors, the genetic and exposure-history diversity represented was limited. Incomplete sequencing was indicated by rarefaction of sorted-subset datasets, despite the large sequencing depth. Pairwise subsampling indicated that sequencing depth was expected to affect the degree of clonotype sharing among donors. When several donors were compared, the shared fraction of clonotypes was approximately 5% for naive CD4, more than 3% for naive CD8, 2% to 2.5% for memory CD4, and 0.35% to 0.4% for memory CD8. Sampling was limited to blood, and TCR repertoires in tissue likely differ from TCR repertoires in blood. Clonotypes shared by all four sorted-subset donors showed higher generation probabilities than non-shared clonotypes. Larger estimated clonotype richness was generally found for naive subsets than for memory subsets.

Donors were healthy HIV-negative adults with no recently reported acute infections or vaccinations. Every donor was a Caucasian adult residing in Nashville, Tennessee, USA. CD4+ T cells were enriched by magnetic negative selection; naive cells were then positively selected on CD45RA, and the negative fraction formed the memory subset. Blood was collected by leukapheresis, and PBMCs were isolated by Ficoll-Histopaque density gradient centrifugation and then cryopreserved in liquid nitrogen vapor phase. Analytical flow cytometry was used to check the purity and quantity of each magnetically sorted T cell population. Genomic DNA was isolated from each sorted fraction and quantified by UV absorbance on a Nanodrop 2000c. In the case of this clone: There is no known antigen for this receptor. No clone much larger than this one lies a single base away; base qualities are absent.

From the cysteine through the phenylalanine, the CDR3 covers 15 amino acids. Only the CDR3 region is kept as DNA, spanning 45 bases read in frame from base 1. Sequences SGHTA (CDR1) and FQGNSA (CDR2) are obtained from the germline V gene. V is pruned by 4 bases and J by 4 bases, leaving 5 bases of the junction without a gene match. Using the deep immunoSEQ assay, TCR CDR3 regions were amplified from genomic DNA by multiplex PCR. Genomic DNA extracted from each cell subset was distributed evenly over all wells of several immunoSEQ 96-well plates, and each plate served as one replicate. Each replicate PCR for sorted subsets received about 0.2 ug genomic DNA, equal to about 30,000 T cell genomes. Purified libraries were measured with a Qubit 3.0 fluorometer, size-checked on a Bioanalyzer 2100, and measured again with the KAPA Library Quantification kit. A separate single-read 150-cycle Illumina NextSeq 550 flow cell was used to sequence each immunoSEQ 96-well plate. Per the source publication's procedure: Because the immunoSEQ output held only junctional sequences and lacked quality scores, the filtering could not match the filtering applied to full-length reads. To assign V/J genes and CDR3, sequences were annotated against IMGT germline references using PyIR, a Python wrapper for IgBLAST v1.9. Any read was removed if the V/J assignment was weak (E-value above 1e-6), the CDR3 was missing, or the read contained stop codons, out-of-frame junctions, or ambiguous translated residues. V3J clonotypes were defined by identical inferred V gene, J gene, and CDR3 amino acid sequence. Percentage overlap between repertoires was computed as shared unique clonotypes divided by the size of the smaller repertoire. RTK rarefaction, the Chao1 estimator, and Recon v2.1 estimates of unobserved clonotypes were used to assess repertoire richness. OLGA was used to compute generation probabilities for all TCRbeta clonotypes that the gDNA method yielded from a handful of donors. In TCRdb, the immuneACCESS table is reduced to in-frame sequences with V and J assigned. These tables do not hold every clone; where another copy was compared, an unresolved V gene accounts for under half, and the others remain unexplained. That table gives V, J and clone size, and the DNA gave D and trimming. This sample holds millions of clones; roughly 94% were observed only once. The ten largest clones capture roughly 0.13% of the sample.

The sample taken for sequencing was naive CD4+ T cells sorted from blood. The cell subset or site label here, explained by the study, means: CD45RA+ positively selected. The rearranged chain carries TRBV7-2 and TRBJ2-1; TRBD2 aligns with 9 central bases. This TCR was sampled from a man aged 18-30 years in good health. The sequenced DNA: TGTGCCAGCAGCTGGGGGCTAGCGGGATACAATGAGCAGTTCTTC. This sequence encodes CASSWGLAGYNEQFF.